The 6 T cell receptor beta chains listed next were all sequenced from one sample in a study of blood T cell repertoires in COVID-19. Generated by immunoSEQ multiplex PCR, the TCRdb table keeps only in-frame clones and is missing some. The sample shows around 75,000 clones, 75% to 90% of them seen only once. The sequencing input was peripheral blood. Receptors originate from a man aged 45 to 65 with COVID-19, enrolled during active disease.

V is TRBV6-1 and J is TRBJ1-1, with D uncertain. V lost 2 bases and J lost 4, with 8 bases in between. The CDR3 runs to 13 residues. Germline V gene sequence: CDR1 MNHNS, CDR2 SASEGT. The CDR3 region has the DNA TGTGCCAGCAGTGAATCAGTGTTCACTGAAGCTTTCTTT. Protein sequence: CASSESVFTEAFF.

This chain uses TRBV20-1 with TRBJ2-5; 7 nucleotides match TRBD1. Germline trimming cut 3 bases from V and 1 base from J; bases unmatched to any gene: 5. This CDR3 comprises 14 residues. The V gene's germline CDR1 is DFQATT and CDR2 SNEGSKA (reference sequence). CDR3 in amino acids: CSASPGQVQETQYF. CDR3 bases: TGCAGTGCTAGTCCCGGACAGGTCCAAGAGACCCAGTACTTC.

The chain is built from TRBV9 and TRBJ2-3; TRBD2 matches 12 bases. Per the germline V gene, CDR1 is SGDLS and CDR2 is YYNGEE. There are 17 residues in the CDR3. Losses at the gene ends were 3 bases for V and 6 bases for J; bases not matched to a gene: 11. The CDR3 is CASSAETSGRARDTQYF. In DNA form, the CDR3 reads TGTGCCAGCAGCGCCGAGACTAGCGGGAGAGCTCGCGATACGCAGTATTTT.

Turning to this clone: Other DNA sequences of this sample code for an identical CDR3. This chain uses TRBV5-4 with TRBJ2-3, with D tentatively TRBD2 (6 bases). In germline, CDR1 is SGHNT, CDR2 YYREEE (reference sequence). V gave up 5 bases and J gave up 3 bases, with 10 bases separating them. There are 13 residues in the CDR3. CDR3 nucleotides: TGTGCCAGCAGTTTTAGCGGAACAGATACGCAGTATTTT. It codes for CASSFSGTDTQYF.

V gene TRBV4-3 combines with J gene TRBJ1-4, with TRBD1 as a possible D gene (6 bases). Germline values: CDR1 LGHNA, CDR2 YSLEER. Trimming pared 0 bases from V and 9 bases from J, leaving 17 bases between. The length of the CDR3 is 16 residues. The CDR3: CASSQDPGDILQKLFF. Here the CDR3 DNA reads TGCGCCAGCAGCCAAGACCCAGGGGACATACTACAAAAACTGTTTTTT.

V gene TRBV28 combines with J gene TRBJ2-1; 11 bases are shared with TRBD2. Trimming at V came to 6 bases and at J to 10 bases, leaving 11 bases not matched to a gene. Per the germline V gene, CDR1 is MDHEN and CDR2 is SYDVKM. This CDR3 comprises 15 residues. Here the CDR3 reads CASSLVTSGRREQFF. CDR3 DNA sequence: TGTGCCAGCAGCCTGGTAACTAGCGGGAGACGAGAGCAGTTCTTC.